This T cell receptor (beta chain) appears in the sequencing data of a study of shared clonotypes between healthy human individuals. Those who donated, Caucasian adults without exception, all lived in Nashville, Tennessee. V shed 6 bases and J 6 bases; nucleotides not matched to a gene: 4. CDR3 size: 11 residues. Germline CDR1 and CDR2: DFQATT and SNEGSKA (reference sequence). At the deep level, the assay was run. Original analysis: ImmunoSEQ sequences covered only the junction and lacked quality scores; filtering therefore differed. Generated by immunoSEQ multiplex PCR, the TCRdb table keeps only in-frame clones and is missing some. V, J and clone size are taken as reported in that table, and D and trimming were inferred from the DNA itself. The table records about 510,000 clones, 60% to 80% of them present only once.

The chain recombines TRBV20-1 with TRBJ1-2, with TRBD1 identical over 7 bases. The sequenced sample consisted of PBMCs. This sequence was found in a woman aged 40 to 50 in good health. Some clones in this sample may be carry-over from other donors' samples. For the CDR3, the DNA is TGCAGTGCCCGACAGGGCCATGGCTACACCTTC. Translation gives CSARQGHGYTF.